This entry is about one T cell receptor (beta chain). What antigen it recognizes has not been identified. Nothing much larger sits one base from this clone, and base qualities are not available. The immunoSEQ Assay, a bias-controlled multiplex PCR, was used to amplify TCRbeta CDR3 regions from genomic DNA. The paper's processing steps were these. Within the assay, amplification of reference gene primers was used to estimate how many nucleated cells each sample contained. To quantify the absolute abundance of each unique TCRbeta CDR3 rearrangement, sequence reads were collapsed and filtered. For each sample, productive Simpson clonality was calculated by taking the square root of Simpson's diversity index across productive rearrangements. TCRdb mirrors the immuneACCESS table, restricted to in-frame sequences. Some clones are absent from its copies; in checked studies, under half trace to an unresolved V gene, and the reason for the others is unknown. V and J calls and clone size come straight from that table; D and trimming were deduced from the DNA. This sample has a few hundred thousand clones in its table, and around 87% of those were observed once. The ten largest clonotypes hold roughly 1.4% of the sample.

This entry is derived from a study of blood T cell repertoires in COVID-19 (dated by TCRdb to the early 2020s). Looking at the study overall: Samples covering the acute and convalescent phases of COVID-19 were provided by collaborators in the United States, Italy and Spain. The repertoires were made available in a free public database intended to serve as a resource for research on the immune response to SARS-CoV-2. HLA class I and class II types, where available, came from metadata supplied by the sample provider rather than from assay-based typing. The prospective study material was composed of cDNA or gDNA derived from T cells, B-cell-depleted T cells, or PBMCs. A de-identified subject ID, COVID-19 status, age in years and sex were almost always included in the sample metadata. Samples came from the ongoing ImmuneRACE study (first 160 participants) plus 1,254 subjects from 6 global collaborators. Deeply sampled blood TCRbeta repertoires from subjects exposed to, actively infected with, or recovered from COVID-19 were included in the dataset. The investigation overall reported the following: Clinical and demographic metadata were provided uncurated, with the amount varying by source and participant.

Participants in the prospective study were enrolled through a virtual design, were aged about 18 to 90 years, and lived in approximately 25 United States geographic areas. To assign participants to cohorts, the prospective study relied on clinical history that participants themselves reported in a screening survey and a study questionnaire. ImmuneRACE Cohort 3 recovered participants were defined by two consecutive negative NP/OP PCR tests, healthcare professional clearance, or symptom resolution. In the prospective study, whole blood, serum and a nasopharyngeal or oropharyngeal swab were collected from each participant by mobile phlebotomists. Over a 2-month period, participants in the prospective study had the option of providing additional blood draws and questionnaires. Before DNA extraction, blood samples from the prospective study were shipped at room temperature or frozen. Measured from the cysteine to the phenylalanine, the CDR3 is 13 residues long. The sequence is cut down to CDR3 DNA, 39 bases in frame from base 1. Cut back by 3 bases and 7 bases, the V and J ends lie 10 bases apart. Based on the germline V gene, the CDR1 and CDR2 sequences are SGHTA and FQGNSA.

The origin of this receptor is a man aged 25-45 years who had recovered from COVID-19. The sequenced sample was PBMCs or T cells enriched from blood (not recorded which). The V and J segments used are TRBV7-2 and TRBJ2-1; the D segment could be TRBD1, given 5 matching bases. The CDR3 has the sequence CASSLGRVNEQFF. In nucleotide form, the sequence is TGTGCCAGCAGCTTGGGCAGGGTTAATGAGCAGTTCTTC.